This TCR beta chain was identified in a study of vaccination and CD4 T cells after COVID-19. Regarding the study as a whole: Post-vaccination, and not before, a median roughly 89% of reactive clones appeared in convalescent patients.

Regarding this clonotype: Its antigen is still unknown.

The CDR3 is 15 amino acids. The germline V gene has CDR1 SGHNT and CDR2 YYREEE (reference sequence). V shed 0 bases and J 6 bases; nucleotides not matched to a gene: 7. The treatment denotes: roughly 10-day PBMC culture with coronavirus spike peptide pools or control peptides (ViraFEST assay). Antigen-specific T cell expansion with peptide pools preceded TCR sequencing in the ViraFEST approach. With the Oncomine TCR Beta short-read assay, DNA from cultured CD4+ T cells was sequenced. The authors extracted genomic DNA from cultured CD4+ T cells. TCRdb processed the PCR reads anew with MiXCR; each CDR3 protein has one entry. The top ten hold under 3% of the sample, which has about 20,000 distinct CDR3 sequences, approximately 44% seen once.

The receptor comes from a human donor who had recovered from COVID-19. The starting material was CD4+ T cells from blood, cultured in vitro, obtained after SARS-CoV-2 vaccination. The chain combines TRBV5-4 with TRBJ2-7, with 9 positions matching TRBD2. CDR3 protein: CASSLDQRGALEQYF. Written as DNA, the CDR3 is TGTGCCAGCAGCTTGGATCAGCGGGGGGCCCTCGAGCAGTACTTC.